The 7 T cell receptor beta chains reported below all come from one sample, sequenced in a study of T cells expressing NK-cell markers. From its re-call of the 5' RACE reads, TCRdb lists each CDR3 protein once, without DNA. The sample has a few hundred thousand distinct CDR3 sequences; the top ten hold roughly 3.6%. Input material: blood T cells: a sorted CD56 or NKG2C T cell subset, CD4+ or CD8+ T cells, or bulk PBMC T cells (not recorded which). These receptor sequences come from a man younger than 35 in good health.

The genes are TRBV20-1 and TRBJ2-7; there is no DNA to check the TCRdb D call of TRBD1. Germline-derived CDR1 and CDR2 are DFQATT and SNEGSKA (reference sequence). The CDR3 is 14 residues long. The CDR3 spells CSAPGQGALYEQYF.

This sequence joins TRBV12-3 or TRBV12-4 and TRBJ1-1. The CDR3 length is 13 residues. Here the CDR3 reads CASSLRENTEAFF.

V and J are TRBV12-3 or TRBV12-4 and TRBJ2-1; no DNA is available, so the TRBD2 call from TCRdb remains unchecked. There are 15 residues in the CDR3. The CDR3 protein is CASSRLAGGSYEQFF.

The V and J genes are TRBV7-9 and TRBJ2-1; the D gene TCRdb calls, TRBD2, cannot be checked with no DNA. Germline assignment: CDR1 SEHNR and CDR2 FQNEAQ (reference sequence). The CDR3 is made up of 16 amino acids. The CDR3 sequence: CASSLKPSGYYNEQFF.

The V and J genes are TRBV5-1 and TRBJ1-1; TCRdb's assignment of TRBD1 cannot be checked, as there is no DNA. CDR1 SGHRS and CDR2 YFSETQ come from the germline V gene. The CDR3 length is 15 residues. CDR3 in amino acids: CASSLGAGSNTEAFF. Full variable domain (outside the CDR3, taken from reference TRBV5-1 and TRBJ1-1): KAGVTQTPRYLIKTRGQQVTLSCSPISGHRSVSWYQQTPGQGLQFLFEYFSETQRNKGNFPGRFSGRQFSNSRSEMNVSTLELGDSALYLCASSLGAGSNTEAFFGQGTRLTVV.

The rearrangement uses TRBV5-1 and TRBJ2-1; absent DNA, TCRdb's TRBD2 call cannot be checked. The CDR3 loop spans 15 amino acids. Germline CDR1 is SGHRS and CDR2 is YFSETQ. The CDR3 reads CAPTSAAGFYNEQFF.

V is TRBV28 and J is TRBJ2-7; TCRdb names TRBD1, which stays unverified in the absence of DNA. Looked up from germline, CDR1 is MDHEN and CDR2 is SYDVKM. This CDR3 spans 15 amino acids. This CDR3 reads CASSLTPGGFYEQYF.